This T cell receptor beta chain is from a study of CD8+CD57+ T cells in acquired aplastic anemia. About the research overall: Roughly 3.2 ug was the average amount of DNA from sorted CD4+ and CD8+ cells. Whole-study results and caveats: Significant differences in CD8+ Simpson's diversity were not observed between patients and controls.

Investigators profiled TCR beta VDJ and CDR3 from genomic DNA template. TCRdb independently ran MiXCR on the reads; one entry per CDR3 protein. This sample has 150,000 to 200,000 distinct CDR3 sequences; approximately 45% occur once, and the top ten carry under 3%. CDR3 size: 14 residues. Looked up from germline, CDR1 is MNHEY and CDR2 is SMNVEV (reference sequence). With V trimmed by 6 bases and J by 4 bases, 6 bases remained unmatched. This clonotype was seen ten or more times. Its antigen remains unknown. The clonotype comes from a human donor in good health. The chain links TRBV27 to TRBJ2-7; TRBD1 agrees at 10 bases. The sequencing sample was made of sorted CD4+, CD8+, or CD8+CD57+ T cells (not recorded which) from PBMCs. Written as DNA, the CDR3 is TGTGCCAGCAGCCGGACAGGGGGATTGTACGAGCAGTACTTC. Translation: CASSRTGGLYEQYF.